These 22 T cell receptor beta chains came from one sample sequenced in a study of control samples from healthy donors and cancer patients. Assay: immunoSEQ multiplex PCR; the TCRdb copy retains only in-frame clones and omits some. The table has some 200,000 clones, 85% to 95% seen once; the top ten hold approximately 1.6%. The sample was blood. Every receptor here comes from a man aged 45-60 years in good health.

The chain recombines TRBV5-1 with TRBJ1-1, with D maybe TRBD1 (6 bases). Looked up from germline, CDR1 is SGHRS and CDR2 is YFSETQ. The CDR3 is made up of 15 amino acids. The V end was cut by 4 bases, the J end by 4 bases, with 17 bases between. CDR3 DNA sequence: TGCGCCAGCAGCCCCTCGACAGGAATAGTCACTGAAGCTTTCTTT. It codes for CASSPSTGIVTEAFF. Variable domain in full (rest from reference TRBV5-1 and TRBJ1-1): KAGVTQTPRYLIKTRGQQVTLSCSPISGHRSVSWYQQTPGQGLQFLFEYFSETQRNKGNFPGRFSGRQFSNSRSEMNVSTLELGDSALYLCASSPSTGIVTEAFFGQGTRLTVV.

The chain recombines TRBV28 with TRBJ2-4; a weak D match, TRBD2 (6 bases). Looked up from germline, CDR1 is MDHEN and CDR2 is SYDVKM. Trimming removed 5 bases at V and 3 bases at J, with 14 bases between. The CDR3 loop spans 15 amino acids. CDR3 in amino acids: CASSPVGGGKNIQYF. In DNA form, the CDR3 reads TGTGCCAGCAGTCCTGTCGGGGGTGGCAAAAACATTCAGTACTTC.

The chain couples TRBV5-6 to TRBJ2-5; D remains ambiguous. Germline-derived CDR1 and CDR2 are SGHDT and YYEEEE. Trimming pared 5 bases from V and 2 bases from J, leaving 13 bases between. The length of the CDR3 is 14 residues. The CDR3 reads CASSYGWGQETQYF. The CDR3 DNA follows: TGTGCCAGCAGTTACGGGTGGGGACAAGAGACCCAGTACTTC.

The chain links TRBV9 to TRBJ2-5; tentatively, D is TRBD2 (6 bases). CDR1 is SGDLS, CDR2 YYNGEE, per germline. The CDR3 consists of 13 residues. V was cut by 1 base and J by 5 bases, with 9 bases left in between. In nucleotides, the CDR3 is TGTGCCAGCAGCGTAATGGGGGGTGAGACCCAGTACTTC. As protein: CASSVMGGETQYF. The full variable domain, completed using reference TRBV9 and TRBJ2-5, is DSGVTQTPKHLITATGQRVTLRCSPRSGDLSVYWYQQSLDQGLQFLIQYYNGEERAKGNILERFSAQQFPDLHSELNLSSLELGDSALYFCASSVMGGETQYFGPGTRLLVL.

V is TRBV5-4 and J is TRBJ1-2; the match to TRBD1 covers 8 bases. In germline, CDR1 is SGHNT, CDR2 YYREEE (reference sequence). V lost 1 base, J lost 7 bases, and 3 bases stayed unmatched. There are 13 residues in the CDR3. The DNA for the CDR3 is TGTGCCAGCAGCTTGCAGGGGGCGGCTGGCTACACCTTC. It encodes CASSLQGAAGYTF.

The DNA for the CDR3 is TGCGCCAGCAGCCTGGTAGGAGGGGAGCTGTTTTTT. It translates to CASSLVGGELFF. The chain uses TRBV5-1 and TRBJ2-2; no definite D call. CDR3 size: 12 residues. Germline lookup yields CDR1 SGHRS and CDR2 YFSETQ. The V gene lost 4 bases and the J gene lost 8 bases, with 9 bases spanning the gap.

Points on this clone: Germline and junction disagree at one end, which may indicate a read error. The CDR3 protein is CASSQEASGGRSDLFF. CDR3 bases: TGCGCCAGCAGCCAAGAAGCTAGCGGGGGCCGGTCGGATCTGTTCTTC. The V and J genes are TRBV4-3 and TRBJ2-7; TRBD2 matches at 10 bases. This CDR3 has 16 amino acids. Germline CDR1 reads LGHNA; CDR2 reads YSLEER.

Points on this clone: The sample holds other DNA sequences that translate to the same CDR3. The chain joins TRBV30 to TRBJ1-5, with D possibly matching TRBD1 (5 bases). The CDR3 consists of 14 residues. CDR1 is GTSNPN and CDR2 is SVGIG in the germline V gene (reference sequence). Trimming took 2 bases from V and 2 from J, leaving 10 bases between them. As DNA, the CDR3 is TGTGCCTGGAGTACCGGGGGAGGCAATCAGCCCCAGCATTTT. This translates into CAWSTGGGNQPQHF.

The CDR3 spells CASSPDRPGSEKLFF. Written as DNA, the CDR3 is TGTGCCAGCAGCCCCGACAGGCCAGGGTCTGAAAAACTGTTTTTT. V and J are TRBV9 and TRBJ1-4; a possible D gene is TRBD1 (6 bases). Germline loops: CDR1 SGDLS, CDR2 YYNGEE. The ends were cut back, 4 bases at V and 7 bases at J, with 17 bases in the middle. This CDR3 contains 15 residues.

V is TRBV5-1 and J is TRBJ1-3; possibly TRBD1 for D (5 bases). The CDR3 spans 14 residues. Trimming shortened V by 4 bases and J by 3 bases, and 11 bases separated the two germline ends. Germline values: CDR1 SGHRS, CDR2 YFSETQ. The CDR3 loop reads CASSNGQNGNTIYF. In DNA form, the CDR3 reads TGCGCCAGCAGCAACGGACAAAATGGAAACACCATATATTTT. The full variable domain, in which reference TRBV5-1 and TRBJ1-3 provide the parts outside the CDR3, is KAGVTQTPRYLIKTRGQQVTLSCSPISGHRSVSWYQQTPGQGLQFLFEYFSETQRNKGNFPGRFSGRQFSNSRSEMNVSTLELGDSALYLCASSNGQNGNTIYFGEGSWLTVV.

The CDR3 DNA sequence: TGTGCCAGCAGCTTACAGAAGACCTCTAACTATGGCTACACCTTC. This sequence encodes CASSLQKTSNYGYTF. This chain uses TRBV5-4 with TRBJ1-2; D gene ambiguous. CDR1 and CDR2 (germline): SGHNT, YYREEE (reference sequence). V was shortened by 2 bases and J by 0 bases, with 11 bases between the two germline ends. This CDR3 spans 15 amino acids.

This clone was picked up one time. V gene TRBV5-1 combines with J gene TRBJ1-1; 7 bases are shared with TRBD1. V gave up 4 bases and J gave up 1 base; unmatched junction bases: 1. The CDR3 spans 13 residues. The germline CDR1 and CDR2 sequences are SGHRS and YFSETQ. In nucleotides, the CDR3 is TGCGCCAGCAGCGACAGGGCGAACACTGAAGCTTTCTTT. It codes for CASSDRANTEAFF.

V and J are TRBV9 and TRBJ1-1, with D unclear. The CDR3 totals 13 residues. From germline, CDR1 is SGDLS and CDR2 YYNGEE. Trimming took 0 bases from V and 4 from J, leaving 7 bases between them. For the CDR3, the DNA is TGTGCCAGCAGCGTAGGTCGTGGCACTGAAGCTTTCTTT. It specifies CASSVGRGTEAFF.

The chain is built from TRBV28 and TRBJ1-1; possible D gene TRBD1, 5 bases. CDR1 is MDHEN, CDR2 SYDVKM, per germline. Trimming cost V 7 bases and J 10 bases, with 19 bases left between them. This CDR3 is 13 amino acids long. The CDR3 is CASTGPGIETAFF. The CDR3 nucleotides read TGTGCCAGCACGGGACCCGGGATTGAAACAGCTTTCTTT.

This chain joins TRBV2 and TRBJ1-1, with D perhaps matching TRBD1 (5 bases). The CDR3 length is 13 residues. The V gene lost 4 bases and the J gene lost 3 bases, with 9 bases spanning the gap. Germline V gene sequence: CDR1 SNHLY, CDR2 FYNNEI. DNA for the CDR3: TGTGCCAGCAGTGCTTTACAGGACACTGAAGCTTTCTTT. Translating it yields CASSALQDTEAFF.

The chain combines TRBV6-2 or TRBV6-3 with TRBJ1-1; no definite D call. The CDR3 spans 15 residues. In germline, CDR1 is MNHEY, CDR2 SVGEGT. Trimming took off 6 bases at V and 6 bases at J, with 20 bases between the two ends. CDR3 sequence reads: CASSHFSTWSPEAFF. The CDR3 DNA reads TGTGCCAGCAGCCACTTTTCGACGTGGTCACCTGAAGCTTTCTTT.

The chain uses TRBV30 and TRBJ1-3; D may be TRBD1 (5 bases). The V gene's germline CDR1 is GTSNPN and CDR2 SVGIG (reference sequence). V was trimmed by 4 bases and J by 4 bases, leaving 17 bases between them. There are 15 residues in the CDR3. CDR3 residues: CAWNMGRTGGNTIYF. The CDR3 region has the DNA TGTGCCTGGAACATGGGGCGGACGGGGGGAAACACCATATATTTT.

CDR3 loop: CASSPGIANYGYTF. The CDR3, as DNA: TGTGCCAGCAGCCCAGGGATAGCTAACTATGGCTACACCTTC. The chain carries TRBV5-4 and TRBJ1-2; D might be TRBD1 (5 bases). From germline, CDR1 is SGHNT and CDR2 YYREEE (reference sequence). The V end was cut by 4 bases, the J end by 0 bases, with 10 bases between. This CDR3 is 14 amino acids long. Combining the CDR3 with reference TRBV5-4 and TRBJ1-2 gives the whole variable domain ETGVTQSPTHLIKTRGQQVTLRCSSQSGHNTVSWYQQALGQGPQFIFQYYREEENGRGNFPPRFSGLQFPNYSSELNVNALELDDSALYLCASSPGIANYGYTFGSGTRLTVV.

The rearrangement joins TRBV6-4 to TRBJ1-5, with D unresolved. The CDR3 runs 13 residues. Trimming took off 6 bases at V and 6 bases at J, with 12 bases between the two ends. Germline V gives CDR1 MRHNA, CDR2 SNTAGT. The CDR3 DNA sequence: TGTGCCAGCAGGAGCCCCGAGGGTCAGCCCCAGCATTTT. It is translated as CASRSPEGQPQHF.

Concerning this clone itself: One end of the junction is discordant with germline, which a read error may explain. The chain uses TRBV27 and TRBJ2-1, with 8 bases identical to TRBD1. The CDR3 length is 13 residues. Germline V CDR1 and CDR2: MNHEY, SMNVEV (reference sequence). CDR3 coding DNA: TGTGCCAGCAGCATAGACAGGGGCAGGCTTGGGATCTTC. This translates into CASSIDRGRLGIF.

About this clone itself: In the same sample, other DNA sequences code for this CDR3. The chain uses TRBV20-1 and TRBJ2-1, with no clear D. Trimming shortened V by 5 bases and J by 6 bases, and 5 bases separated the two germline ends. The CDR3 spans 10 residues. CDR1 is DFQATT, CDR2 SNEGSKA, per germline (reference sequence). The CDR3 loop reads CSALGNEQFF. CDR3 nucleotide sequence: TGCAGTGCTTTGGGCAATGAGCAGTTCTTC.

V usage is TRBV7-9 and J usage is TRBJ1-1; 8 bases map to TRBD1. V lost 8 bases and J lost 5; bases outside the gene matches: 13. In germline, CDR1 is SEHNR, CDR2 FQNEAQ (reference sequence). The CDR3 spans 15 residues. The DNA of the CDR3 is TGTGCCAGCCACGGACAGGGAGGAGTTGCGACTGAAGCTTTCTTT. Protein: CASHGQGGVATEAFF.